The entry below gives a single T cell receptor (beta chain) sequence along with its context. Germline V gives CDR1 KGHSH, CDR2 LQKENI. V lost 3 bases to trimming and J lost 0 bases, with 18 bases between them. The CDR3 runs 18 residues. The data derive from a study of cytomegalovirus exposure and HLA in healthy donors. The PCR was carried out with 60 Vbeta primers and 13 Jbeta primers. The table came from immunoSEQ multiplex PCR; TCRdb's copy has only in-frame clones and leaves some out. The sample includes 130,000 to 150,000 clones, roughly 76% seen only once; the top ten take under 4.5%. V gene TRBV18 combines with J gene TRBJ1-3, with a tentative D call TRBD1 (5 bases). The sequencing sample was made of PBMCs. The clonotype was recovered from a man aged 18 to 29 in good health and CMV-seronegative. CDR3 sequence reads: CASSPVLTGANSGNTIYF. For the CDR3, the DNA is TGTGCCAGCTCACCGGTGCTTACAGGAGCTAACTCTGGAAACACCATATATTTT. The full variable domain, completed using reference TRBV18 and TRBJ1-3, is NAGVMQNPRHLVRRRGQEARLRCSPMKGHSHVYWYRQLPEEGLKFMVYLQKENIIDESGMPKERFSAEFPKEGPSILRIQQVVRGDSAAYFCASSPVLTGANSGNTIYFGEGSWLTVV.